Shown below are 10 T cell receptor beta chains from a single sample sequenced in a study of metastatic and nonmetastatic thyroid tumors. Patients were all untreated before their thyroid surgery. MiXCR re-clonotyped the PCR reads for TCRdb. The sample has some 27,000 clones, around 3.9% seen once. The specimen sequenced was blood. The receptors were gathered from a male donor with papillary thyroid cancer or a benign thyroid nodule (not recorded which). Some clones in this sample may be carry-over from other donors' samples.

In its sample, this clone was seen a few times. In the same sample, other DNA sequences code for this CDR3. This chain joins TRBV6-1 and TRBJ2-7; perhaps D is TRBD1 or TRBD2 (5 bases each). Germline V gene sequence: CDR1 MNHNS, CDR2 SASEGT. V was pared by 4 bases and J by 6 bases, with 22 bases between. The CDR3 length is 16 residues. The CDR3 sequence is CASSVRGVYGGIEQYF. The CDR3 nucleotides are TGTGCCAGCAGTGTTCGAGGAGTGTATGGGGGTATCGAGCAGTACTTC.

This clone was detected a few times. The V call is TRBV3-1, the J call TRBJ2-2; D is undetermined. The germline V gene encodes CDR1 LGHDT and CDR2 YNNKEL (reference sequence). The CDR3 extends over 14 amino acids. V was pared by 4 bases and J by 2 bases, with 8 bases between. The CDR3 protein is CASSRRANTGELFF. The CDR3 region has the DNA TGTGCCAGCAGCCGACGGGCCAACACCGGGGAGCTGTTTTTT.

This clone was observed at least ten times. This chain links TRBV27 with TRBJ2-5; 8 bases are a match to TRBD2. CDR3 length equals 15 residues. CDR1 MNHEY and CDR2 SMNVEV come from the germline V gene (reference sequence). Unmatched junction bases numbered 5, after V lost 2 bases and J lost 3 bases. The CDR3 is CASSLKGGLEETQYF. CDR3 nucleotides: TGTGCCAGCAGTTTAAAAGGGGGACTAGAAGAGACCCAGTACTTC.

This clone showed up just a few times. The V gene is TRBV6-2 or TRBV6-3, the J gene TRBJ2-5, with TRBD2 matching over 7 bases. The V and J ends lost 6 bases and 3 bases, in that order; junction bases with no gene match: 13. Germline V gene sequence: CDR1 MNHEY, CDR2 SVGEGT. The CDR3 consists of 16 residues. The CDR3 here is CASSQRGDPTKETQYF. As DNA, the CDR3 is TGTGCCAGCAGCCAACGGGGGGACCCAACTAAAGAGACCCAGTACTTC.

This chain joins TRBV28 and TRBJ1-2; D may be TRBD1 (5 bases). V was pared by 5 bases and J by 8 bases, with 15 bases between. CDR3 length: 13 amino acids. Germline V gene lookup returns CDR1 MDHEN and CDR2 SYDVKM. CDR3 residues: CASSGGDGLGYTF. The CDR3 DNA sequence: TGTGCCAGCAGTGGTGGGGACGGGCTGGGCTACACCTTC.

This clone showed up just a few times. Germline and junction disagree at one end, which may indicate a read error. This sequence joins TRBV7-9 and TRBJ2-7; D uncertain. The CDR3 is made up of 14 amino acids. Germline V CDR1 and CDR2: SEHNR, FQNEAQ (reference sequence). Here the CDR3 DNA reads TGTGCTAGCAGCTTAACGGTATTCTCCTACGAGCAGTACTTC. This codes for CASSLTVFSYEQYF.

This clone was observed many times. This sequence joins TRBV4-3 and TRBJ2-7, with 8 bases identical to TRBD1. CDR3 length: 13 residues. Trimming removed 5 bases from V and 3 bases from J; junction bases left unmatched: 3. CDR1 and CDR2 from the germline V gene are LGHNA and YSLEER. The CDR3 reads CASSSDRGYEQYF. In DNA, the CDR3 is TGCGCCAGCAGCTCTGACAGGGGCTACGAGCAGTACTTC.

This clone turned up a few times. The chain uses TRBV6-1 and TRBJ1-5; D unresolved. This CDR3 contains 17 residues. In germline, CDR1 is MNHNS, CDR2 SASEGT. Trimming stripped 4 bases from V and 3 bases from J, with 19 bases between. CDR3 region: CASSVSLGGSINQPQHF. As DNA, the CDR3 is TGTGCCAGCAGTGTTTCCCTAGGAGGGTCTATCAATCAGCCCCAGCATTTT.

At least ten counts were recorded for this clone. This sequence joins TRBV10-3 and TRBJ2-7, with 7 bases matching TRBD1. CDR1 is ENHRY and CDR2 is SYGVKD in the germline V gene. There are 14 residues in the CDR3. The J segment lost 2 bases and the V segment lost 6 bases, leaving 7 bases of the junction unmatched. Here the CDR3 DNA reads TGTGCCATCAGCCCGGGACAGAGGACCTACGAGCAGTACTTC. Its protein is CAISPGQRTYEQYF.

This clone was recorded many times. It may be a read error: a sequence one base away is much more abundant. The CDR3 coding sequence is TGTGCCAGCAGTCTTGCTAGCGGGAGGACAGATACGCAGTATTTT. Protein: CASSLASGRTDTQYF. The chain recombines TRBV6-1 with TRBJ2-3; 11 bases fit TRBD2. The CDR3 is 15 amino acids. V trimming: 5 bases; J trimming: 3 bases; junction bases outside the gene matches: 4. Looked up from germline, CDR1 is MNHNS and CDR2 is SASEGT.